The next 21 T cell receptor beta chains were all read from a single sample in a study of blood T cell repertoires in COVID-19. Only in-frame clones appear in the TCRdb table, and some are missing; sequencing was by immunoSEQ multiplex PCR. This table holds about 170,000 clones, approximately 91% found once. The sample was peripheral blood. These receptor sequences come from a man aged 18 to 35 with COVID-19, enrolled during active disease.

This rearrangement joins TRBV29-1 to TRBJ2-2, with 9 nucleotides matching TRBD2. The CDR3 runs to 13 residues. V shed 7 bases and J 6 bases; nucleotides not matched to a gene: 6. Germline-derived CDR1 and CDR2 are SQVTM and ANQGSEA. The DNA for the CDR3 is TGCAGCGGGCGGGAGGGCCGTGCCGGGGAGCTGTTTTTT. Its translation: CSGREGRAGELFF.

V gene TRBV28 combines with J gene TRBJ2-2; 7 nucleotides align to TRBD1. CDR1 and CDR2 (germline): MDHEN, SYDVKM. V was pared by 8 bases and J by 6 bases, with 6 bases of the junction left unmatched. The CDR3 runs 13 residues. CDR3 residues: CASRQGFPGELFF. CDR3 sequence (DNA): TGTGCCAGCCGACAGGGCTTCCCCGGGGAGCTGTTTTTT. The complete variable domain, with remaining parts taken from reference TRBV28 and TRBJ2-2, reads DVKVTQSSRYLVKRTGEKVFLECVQDMDHENMFWYRQDPGLGLRLIYFSYDVKMKEKGDIPEGYSVSREKKERFSLILESASTNQTSMYLCASRQGFPGELFFGEGSRLTVL.

Only one count was recorded for this clone. The gene calls are TRBV5-1 and TRBJ2-1; tentatively, D is TRBD1 (5 bases). The CDR3 totals 15 residues. CDR1 SGHRS and CDR2 YFSETQ come from the germline V gene. The V end was cut by 3 bases, the J end by 5 bases, with 15 bases between. CDR3 in amino acids: CASSSKLGPNNEQFF. The CDR3 coding sequence is TGCGCCAGCAGCTCTAAACTGGGGCCTAACAATGAGCAGTTCTTC.

V is TRBV27 and J is TRBJ2-3; D possibly corresponds to TRBD2 (5 bases). The V and J ends lost 8 bases and 3 bases respectively, with 9 bases between them. This CDR3 comprises 12 residues. Germline V gene sequence: CDR1 MNHEY, CDR2 SMNVEV (reference sequence). CDR3 loop: CASGPGTDTQYF. CDR3 DNA sequence: TGTGCCAGCGGTCCGGGGACAGATACGCAGTATTTT.

The chain uses TRBV7-2 and TRBJ1-1, with D possibly matching TRBD1 (5 bases). Trimming stripped 5 bases from V and 6 bases from J, with 13 bases between. Germline CDR1 is SGHTA and CDR2 is FQGNSA. The CDR3 has 13 amino acids. CDR3 region: CASSPWTRPEAFF. In nucleotides, the CDR3 is TGTGCCAGCAGCCCGTGGACACGGCCTGAAGCTTTCTTT. The full variable domain, rest sourced from reference TRBV7-2 and TRBJ1-1, is GAGVSQSPSNKVTEKGKDVELRCDPISGHTALYWYRQSLGQGLEFLIYFQGNSAPDKSGLPSDRFSAERTGGSVSTLTIQRTQQEDSAVYLCASSPWTRPEAFFGQGTRLTVV.

J is TRBJ2-7 and V is TRBV6-6; 9 bases agree with TRBD1. The CDR3 consists of 16 residues. Germline CDR1 MNHNY, CDR2 SVGAGI (reference sequence). The J segment lost 1 base and the V segment lost 7 bases, leaving 11 bases of the junction unmatched. CDR3 in amino acids: CASTTSGQGFSYEQYF. The CDR3 nucleotides are TGTGCCAGCACCACCTCTGGACAGGGGTTTTCCTACGAGCAGTACTTC.

J is TRBJ2-1 and V is TRBV11-2; a possible D gene is TRBD2 (6 bases). Germline CDR1 and CDR2: SGHAT and FQNNGV. V dropped 1 base and J dropped 9 bases, with 19 bases sitting between them. The CDR3 is made up of 16 amino acids. The CDR3 nucleotides are TGTGCCAGCAGCTTAGTGGTAGCGGCCGTTTGGGGTGAGCAGTTCTTC. Translation: CASSLVVAAVWGEQFF.

The chain joins TRBV9 to TRBJ2-3; 9 nucleotides align to TRBD2. The CDR3 length is 15 residues. With V trimmed by 0 bases and J by 6 bases, 5 bases remained unmatched. Germline assignment: CDR1 SGDLS and CDR2 YYNGEE. The CDR3 is CASSVGGRAGDTQYF. CDR3 DNA sequence: TGTGCCAGCAGCGTAGGCGGGAGGGCCGGGGATACGCAGTATTTT.

V and J are TRBV4-3 and TRBJ2-5; D may be TRBD1 (6 bases). This CDR3 spans 15 amino acids. V lost 3 bases and J 4 bases, leaving 15 bases between the germline ends. Per germline, CDR1 LGHNA and CDR2 YSLEER. The CDR3 loop reads CASSQNPGTRETQYF. The CDR3 region has the DNA TGCGCCAGCAGCCAGAACCCCGGGACAAGAGAGACCCAGTACTTC.

The chain uses TRBV30 and TRBJ2-5; 11 bases align to TRBD2. The CDR3 consists of 14 residues. The V segment lost 3 bases and the J segment 3 bases; nucleotides outside the gene matches: 3. Per the germline V gene, CDR1 is GTSNPN and CDR2 is SVGIG (reference sequence). CDR3 nucleotides: TGTGCCTGGAGCCCGGGACTAGCGGAAGAGACCCAGTACTTC. It encodes CAWSPGLAEETQYF.

The chain carries TRBV30 and TRBJ2-1, with D possibly being TRBD1 (6 bases). This CDR3 is built from 15 residues. Trimming took off 3 bases at V and 4 bases at J, with 16 bases between the two ends. CDR1 GTSNPN and CDR2 SVGIG come from the germline V gene (reference sequence). CDR3 bases: TGTGCCTGGAGGGCCCCCAGGGGCAGGTACAATGAGCAGTTCTTC. As protein: CAWRAPRGRYNEQFF.

The chain combines TRBV6-5 with TRBJ2-7; possible D gene TRBD2, 5 bases. Looked up from germline, CDR1 is MNHEY and CDR2 is SVGAGI. The CDR3 spans 12 residues. With 10 bases removed from V and 1 base from J, the gap between germline ends came to 11 bases. CDR3 loop: CATGLDSYEQYF. Here the CDR3 DNA reads TGTGCCACCGGACTGGATTCCTACGAGCAGTACTTC.

The chain is built from TRBV14 and TRBJ2-7; D not resolved. This CDR3 is 13 amino acids long. Germline loops: CDR1 SGHDN, CDR2 FVKESK. The V end was cut by 0 bases, the J end by 6 bases, with 9 bases between. The CDR3 sequence is CASSQDSRVEQYF. CDR3 in DNA: TGTGCCAGCAGCCAAGACAGCCGGGTCGAGCAGTACTTC.

CDR3 in amino acids: CASSLGTASTDTQYF. The CDR3 DNA sequence: TGTGCCAGCAGCTTAGGGACAGCGTCCACAGATACGCAGTATTTT. This rearrangement joins TRBV7-3 to TRBJ2-3; 7 nucleotides match TRBD1. This CDR3 is built from 15 residues. CDR1 and CDR2 (germline): SGHTA, FQGTGA. V was clipped by 2 bases and J by 2 bases; unmatched bases: 4. Full variable domain (remainder filled in from reference TRBV7-3 and TRBJ2-3): GAGVSQTPSNKVTEKGKYVELRCDPISGHTALYWYRQSLGQGPEFLIYFQGTGAADDSGLPNDRFFAVRPEGSVSTLKIQRTERGDSAVYLCASSLGTASTDTQYFGPGTRLTVL.

The chain is built from TRBV6-1 and TRBJ2-2, with TRBD2 matching over 13 bases. The J segment lost 4 bases and the V segment lost 6 bases, leaving 5 bases of the junction unmatched. Germline V gives CDR1 MNHNS, CDR2 SASEGT. This CDR3 comprises 16 residues. For the CDR3, the DNA is TGTGCCAGCAGGGAACTAGCGGGAGGGATCACCGGGGAGCTGTTTTTT. Protein product: CASRELAGGITGELFF.

The count of this clone is one. The rearrangement uses TRBV13 and TRBJ1-2, with D hard to call. The CDR3 has 12 residues. Between the trimmed V and J ends, which lost 2 bases and 8 bases, there was a span of 9 bases. The germline V gene encodes CDR1 PRHDT and CDR2 FYEKMQ (reference sequence). CDR3 nucleotides: TGTGCCAGCAGCTTACCCGGGAAGGGCTACACCTTC. Protein: CASSLPGKGYTF.

The chain carries TRBV7-9 and TRBJ2-2, with D uncertain. Germline lookup yields CDR1 SEHNR and CDR2 FQNEAQ (reference sequence). The CDR3 is 14 amino acids. Trimming stripped 6 bases from V and 2 bases from J, with 10 bases between. The CDR3 spells CASSFEVNTGELFF. The CDR3 DNA reads as TGTGCCAGCAGTTTTGAGGTTAACACCGGGGAGCTGTTTTTT. Complete variable domain (other parts from reference TRBV7-9 and TRBJ2-2): DTGVSQNPRHKITKRGQNVTFRCDPISEHNRLYWYRQTLGQGPEFLTYFQNEAQLEKSRLLSDRFSAERPKGSFSTLEIQRTEQGDSAMYLCASSFEVNTGELFFGEGSRLTVL.

In this sample, this clone turned up a few times. The chain links TRBV6-5 to TRBJ1-1; TRBD1 agrees at 7 bases. The germline gives CDR1 MNHEY, CDR2 SVGAGI. V trimming: 3 bases; J trimming: 3 bases; junction bases outside the gene matches: 4. The CDR3 has 14 amino acids. This CDR3 is CASSYGTADTEAFF. The CDR3 bases are TGTGCCAGCAGTTATGGGACAGCCGACACTGAAGCTTTCTTT.

This chain joins TRBV3-1 (or the pseudogene TRBV3-2) and TRBJ2-3; D uncertain. This CDR3 region has 16 residues. Trimming pared 0 bases from V and 2 bases from J, leaving 12 bases between. Germline CDR1 and CDR2: LGHDT and YNNKEL (reference sequence). CDR3 amino acids: CASSQEFRTNTDTQYF. CDR3 bases: TGTGCCAGCAGCCAAGAGTTCCGAACAAACACAGATACGCAGTATTTT.

The chain carries TRBV7-7 and TRBJ2-5, with 10 bases matching TRBD1. Germline CDR1 is SSHAT and CDR2 is FNYEAQ (reference sequence). V gave up 7 bases and J gave up 4 bases; unmatched junction bases: 9. This CDR3 comprises 15 residues. CDR3 sequence (DNA): TGTGCCAGCACCCCCGGGACAGGGGCCCGAGAGACCCAGTACTTC. Its translation is CASTPGTGARETQYF.

V is TRBV19 and J is TRBJ1-1; D remains unclear. The V end was cut by 5 bases, the J end by 6 bases, with 16 bases between. Per the germline V gene, CDR1 is LNHDA and CDR2 is SQIVND (reference sequence). There are 14 residues in the CDR3. In nucleotides, the CDR3 is TGTGCCAGTAGTGCCCCCCCGGAGCGGGCTGAAGCTTTCTTT. This translates into CASSAPPERAEAFF.